The source of this T cell receptor beta chain is a study of glioma-infiltrating T cells after dendritic cell vaccination (dated by TCRdb to about 2016). Background on the whole study: The cohort included roughly 15 glioblastoma patients drawn from Phase I and II dendritic cell vaccination trials, of whom 9 were newly diagnosed and 6 had recurrent disease. Between the early 2000s and the early 2010s, patients were given autologous tumor lysate-pulsed dendritic cell vaccination. To make the vaccine, monocyte-derived dendritic cells were cultured for 7 to 8 days with IL-4 and GM-CSF and then pulsed overnight with autologous tumor lysate. Each patient got three intradermal injections of the dendritic cell vaccine, spaced at biweekly intervals, in the arm below the axilla. Tumor-infiltrating lymphocyte content was quantified and tumor and blood repertoires were compared in dendritic cell-vaccinated glioblastoma patients by deep sequencing of TCR beta CDR3 regions. Survival after dendritic cell vaccination was correlated with TCR sequencing metrics such as TIL content and the overlap between tumor and blood repertoires.

TCRB CDR3 regions were amplified from 2 ug genomic DNA, or all available DNA if less, using the immunoSEQ assay. The multiplex PCR employed 60 forward primers targeting TCR V beta segments and 13 reverse primers targeting J beta segments. To estimate reads per starting template, synthetic control templates were spiked into each sample at limiting dilution. The Illumina HiSeq System generated 87 bp sequencing reads. In the paper's pipeline: PCR and sequencing errors were removed by a nearest neighbor algorithm that merged closely related sequences. TCR overlap was measured as the percentage of unique tumor TCR beta sequences also present in the same patient's peripheral blood. TCRdb took over this immuneACCESS table, retaining in-frame rearrangements with V and J assigned. Such tables are incomplete; in checked studies, under half of the missing clones stem from an unresolved V gene, and the remainder is unexplained. The V and J calls and clone size come from that table; D and trimming were worked out from the DNA. This sample lists more than 45,000 clones; just under 85% were detected once. The top ten clonotypes cover approximately 15% of the sample.

General findings and caveats noted by the study authors: The three-group TCR overlap response model was characterized as speculative, and prospective validation of the model was stated to be required. The cohort was small and heterogeneous, few patients had complete blood and tumor sets, and even fewer had initial-recurrent tumor pairs. TCR clonality showed no direct relationship with survival, which suggests that a diverse polyclonal response may matter. After dendritic cell vaccination, a higher estimated pretreatment TIL content predicted longer time to progression and longer overall survival.

Read against the paper, the sample's time point label means: after dendritic cell vaccination, including at tumor progression/relapse. Patients were selected for having adequate residual fresh-frozen tumor tissue and more than two years of available survival data. Molecular status otherwise varied across the glioblastoma patients, but none of them carried an isocitrate dehydrogenase mutation. PBMC collection took place before vaccination, two weeks after the third vaccination, and at tumor progression if progression occurred. The Qiagen DNeasy Blood extraction Kit was used for extraction of genomic DNA. Of note for this clone: This clone's antigen is unknown. The input lacks base qualities; no much larger clone sits a single base away.

The CDR3 starts with the cysteine, ends with the phenylalanine, and has 14 residues. Only CDR3 DNA is held: 42 bases, read in frame from base 1. Sequences SGHVS (CDR1) and FNYEAQ (CDR2) are obtained from the germline V gene. V is reduced by 3 bases and J by 4 bases, leaving a spacing of 12 bases between them. The chain was built from TRBV7-6 and TRBJ2-5; the D gene is possibly TRBD2, with 5 bases matching. The sequencing here drew on blood, taken after dendritic cell vaccination. This receptor was obtained from a human donor with glioblastoma. The DNA sequence is given as TGTGCCAGCAGCTTTGCCAGCGAGGGAGAGACCCAGTACTTC. Its product reads: CASSFASEGETQYF.